This T cell receptor (beta chain) was found in a study of blood T cell repertoires in COVID-19 (dated by TCRdb to 2020 to 2021). Regarding the research as a whole: Samples from collaborators originated in the United States, Italy and Spain and spanned both the acute and convalescent phases of COVID-19. Samples came from the ongoing ImmuneRACE study (first 160 participants) plus 1,254 subjects from 6 global collaborators. HLA class I and class II types, where available, came from metadata supplied by the sample provider rather than from assay-based typing. The dataset comprised deeply sampled blood TCRbeta repertoires from subjects exposed to, actively infected with, or recovered from COVID-19. The repertoires were released in a freely available public database meant as a resource for research on the immune response to SARS-CoV-2. The prospective study material was composed of cDNA or gDNA derived from T cells, B-cell-depleted T cells, or PBMCs. The sample metadata nearly always contained a de-identified subject ID, COVID-19 status, age in years and sex. The paper as a whole reports these results and caveats: The amount of clinical and demographic metadata varied by source and participant and was provided uncurated.

Reading from cysteine to phenylalanine, the CDR3 counts 14 amino acids. The entry retains the CDR3 DNA only, 42 bases that are in frame from base 1. Per the germline V gene, SGDLS is the CDR1 and YYNGEE is the CDR2. The germline ends are 13 bases apart after V is trimmed by 3 bases and J by 4 bases. TCRbeta CDR3 regions were amplified from genomic DNA using the immunoSEQ Assay, a bias-controlled multiplex PCR. The authors processed their data as follows. Nucleated cell counts per sample were estimated from amplification of reference gene primers within the assay. Sequence reads were collapsed and filtered to measure the absolute abundance of every unique TCRbeta CDR3 rearrangement. For each sample, productive Simpson clonality was calculated as the square root of Simpson's diversity index over productive rearrangements. TCRdb obtained this table from immuneACCESS and retained in-frame rearrangements with V and J assigned. These tables miss some clones; where compared with another copy, unresolved V genes account for less than half of the shortfall, and the remainder is unexplained. V and J calls and clone size come straight from that table; D and trimming were deduced from the DNA. The sample profile shows about 460,000 clones; 88% of them were found once. 6.5% to 9.5% of the sample comes from the top ten.

Participants in the prospective study were aged 18 to 89 years, lived in about two dozen United States geographic areas, and enrolled through a virtual design. In the prospective study, cohorts were assigned on the basis of participant-reported clinical history obtained from a screening survey and a study questionnaire. ImmuneRACE Cohort 3 recovered participants were defined by two consecutive negative NP/OP PCR tests, healthcare professional clearance, or symptom resolution. Mobile phlebotomists in the prospective study collected whole blood, serum and a nasopharyngeal or oropharyngeal swab from every participant. Additional blood draws and questionnaires over an approximately two-month period could optionally be provided by prospective study participants. Prospective study blood samples were shipped either frozen or at room temperature before DNA extraction. Of note for this clone: The antigen this receptor binds is unknown. Base qualities were left out, and no much larger clone turns up one base away.

The sample was PBMCs or T cells enriched from blood (not recorded which). The receptor comes from a woman aged 55 to 70 who had recovered from COVID-19. Recombination connected TRBV9 to TRBJ1-2; matching of 5 bases hints at TRBD1 as the D gene. The CDR3: CASSGGDGFYGYTF. The bases are TGTGCCAGCAGCGGGGGGGACGGCTTCTATGGCTACACCTTC.